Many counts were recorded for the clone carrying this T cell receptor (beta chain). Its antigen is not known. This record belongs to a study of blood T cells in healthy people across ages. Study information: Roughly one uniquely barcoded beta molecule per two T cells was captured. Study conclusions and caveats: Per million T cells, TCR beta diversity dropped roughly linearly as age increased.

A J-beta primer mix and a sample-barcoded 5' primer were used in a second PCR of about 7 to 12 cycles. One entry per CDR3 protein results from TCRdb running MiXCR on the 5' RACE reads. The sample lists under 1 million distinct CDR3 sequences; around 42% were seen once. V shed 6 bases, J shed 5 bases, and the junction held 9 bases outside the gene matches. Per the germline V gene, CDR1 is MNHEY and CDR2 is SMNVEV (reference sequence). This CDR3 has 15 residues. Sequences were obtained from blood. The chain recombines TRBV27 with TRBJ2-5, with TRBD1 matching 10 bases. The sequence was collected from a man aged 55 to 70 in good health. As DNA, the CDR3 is TGTGCCAGCAGCTTAAGACAGGGGGCAGTTGAGACCCAGTACTTC. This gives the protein CASSLRQGAVETQYF.